One sample yielded the 17 T cell receptor beta chains listed below, sequenced in a study of human T cells and chemical hapten exposure. TCRdb independently ran MiXCR on the RACE reads; one entry per CDR3 protein. The sample has around 340,000 distinct CDR3 sequences, about 7% seen once. Time point meaning: patch test 1, 2 weeks after DPC sensitization. Stated treatment: therapeutic diphenylcyclopropenone sensitization with weekly scalp DPC. The specimen was whole blood, collected in connection with sensitization to the hapten diphenylcyclopropenone (DPC). These TCRs come from a woman under 30 with alopecia areata. Some clones in this sample may be carry-over from other donors' samples.

This clonotype was found many times. The chain employs TRBV27 and TRBJ2-3; 7 bases are shared with TRBD1. This CDR3 is built from 15 residues. The J segment lost 0 bases and the V segment lost 1 base, leaving 1 base of the junction unmatched. CDR1 and CDR2 (germline): MNHEY, SMNVEV (reference sequence). CDR3 loop: CASSLWDSSTDTQYF. The CDR3 nucleotides are TGTGCCAGCAGTTTATGGGACAGCAGCACAGATACGCAGTATTTT.

A few counts support this clonotype. CDR3 DNA: TGTGCCAGCAGTCCACCGGACAGGGGCGAGCAGTACTTC. Translated, it gives CASSPPDRGEQYF. The chain has TRBV28 and TRBJ2-7; 9 nucleotides agree with TRBD1. Germline CDR1 and CDR2: MDHEN and SYDVKM. The CDR3 consists of 13 residues. The junction had 5 bases not matched to a gene; V was cut back by 5 bases and J by 6 bases.

The CDR3 DNA reads TGTGCCAGCTCACCAATCAGTCAAAATCAGCCCCAGCATTTT. It specifies CASSPISQNQPQHF. This chain uses TRBV18 with TRBJ1-5; no firm D call. This CDR3 has 14 residues. Germline V gene sequence: CDR1 KGHSH, CDR2 LQKENI. Trimming took 2 bases from V and 4 from J, leaving 9 bases between them.

This clonotype has a count of ten or more. This sequence joins TRBV6-2 or TRBV6-3 and TRBJ2-5, with D uncertain. The CDR3 is 12 amino acids. The ends were cut back, 7 bases at V and 5 bases at J, with 11 bases in the middle. Germline V gives CDR1 MNHEY, CDR2 SVGEGT. CDR3 protein: CASNYPVETQYF. The CDR3 DNA follows: TGTGCCAGCAATTATCCCGTGGAGACCCAGTACTTC.

This clonotype was observed at least ten times. The chain employs TRBV2 and TRBJ1-5; 9 bases map to TRBD1. The V gene's germline CDR1 is SNHLY and CDR2 FYNNEI. The trim removed 9 bases at V and 7 bases at J, leaving 10 bases unmatched. The CDR3 covers 14 residues. CDR3 amino acids: CASNTGGAKQPQHF. CDR3 DNA: TGTGCCAGTAATACAGGGGGCGCGAAGCAGCCCCAGCATTTT.

The chain combines TRBV5-6 with TRBJ1-1, with TRBD1 identical over 8 bases. This CDR3 is built from 14 residues. Germline V gene lookup returns CDR1 SGHDT and CDR2 YYEEEE. The V gene end was trimmed by 0 bases and the J gene end by 7 bases; junction bases not matched to a gene: 5. The CDR3 reads CASSLAPGGREAFF. The CDR3 DNA sequence: TGTGCCAGCAGCTTGGCCCCAGGGGGCCGTGAAGCTTTCTTT.

This chain joins TRBV4-1 and TRBJ2-3, with a tentative D call TRBD2 (6 bases). Germline CDR1 is MGHRA and CDR2 is YSYEKL. The CDR3 length is 16 residues. V was shortened by 0 bases and J by 3 bases, with 13 bases between the two germline ends. The CDR3 reads CASSQDGASVTDTQYF. In DNA form, the CDR3 reads TGCGCCAGCAGCCAAGATGGGGCTAGCGTGACAGATACGCAGTATTTT.

This clonotype was counted ten times or more. The chain uses TRBV3-1 and TRBJ2-2; D unclear. Trimming cost V 1 base and J 8 bases, with 5 bases left between them. The CDR3 covers 12 residues. From germline, CDR1 is LGHDT and CDR2 YNNKEL (reference sequence). The CDR3 here is CASSQGTGELFF. Written as DNA, the CDR3 is TGTGCCAGCAGCCAAGGAACAGGGGAGCTGTTTTTT.

This clonotype was seen at least ten times. V and J are TRBV29-1 and TRBJ1-1; D uncertain. With 2 bases removed from V and 9 bases from J, the gap between germline ends came to 16 bases. The germline CDR1 and CDR2 sequences are SQVTM and ANQGSEA. The CDR3 is made up of 13 amino acids. In DNA, the CDR3 is TGCAGCGTTGAACGCAAGTCCGCGTGGAAAGCTTTCTTT. It yields the protein CSVERKSAWKAFF.

The rearrangement links TRBV12-3 or TRBV12-4 to TRBJ1-1; D not resolved. V was trimmed by 5 bases and J by 4 bases, leaving 8 bases between them. The CDR3 totals 12 residues. CDR3 in DNA: TGTGCCAGCAGTGGGGTGGGCACTGAAGCTTTCTTT. It encodes CASSGVGTEAFF.

At least ten counts were recorded for this clonotype. The chain joins TRBV6-5 to TRBJ2-3; D is undetermined. Germline CDR1 MNHEY, CDR2 SVGAGI. Trimming removed 4 bases at V and 6 bases at J, with 8 bases between. CDR3 size: 12 residues. The CDR3 DNA is TGTGCCAGCAGTTTTTACGGGGATACGCAGTATTTT. Translation: CASSFYGDTQYF.

The J gene is TRBJ1-2, the V gene TRBV7-2, with D uncertain. This CDR3 contains 13 residues. Germline V gives CDR1 SGHTA, CDR2 FQGNSA. V was clipped by 1 base and J by 6 bases, with 9 bases between them. The CDR3 sequence is CASSLDVVNGYTF. The CDR3 region has the DNA TGTGCCAGCAGCTTAGATGTGGTAAATGGCTACACCTTC.

This clonotype was found a few times. The V gene is TRBV12-3 or TRBV12-4, the J gene TRBJ2-1; tentative D call: TRBD2 (6 bases). With 6 bases removed from V and 3 bases from J, the gap between germline ends came to 9 bases. The CDR3 totals 13 residues. CDR3 loop: CASSKRVYNEQFF. The CDR3 DNA reads TGTGCCAGCAGCAAGCGGGTCTACAATGAGCAGTTCTTC.

This clonotype occurred many times. For the CDR3, the DNA is TGTGCCAGCAGCGTAGAAATAGGGGACTCCTACGAGCAGTACTTC. It is translated as CASSVEIGDSYEQYF. V gene TRBV9 combines with J gene TRBJ2-7, with D perhaps TRBD1 (5 bases). V lost 0 bases and J 0 bases, leaving 10 bases between the germline ends. This CDR3 is 15 amino acids long. Germline-derived CDR1 and CDR2 are SGDLS and YYNGEE.

This chain connects TRBV7-2 to TRBJ2-2; unclear D gene. The CDR3 is made up of 13 amino acids. V was trimmed by 3 bases and J by 6 bases, leaving 8 bases between them. In germline, CDR1 is SGHTA, CDR2 FQGNSA. The chain's CDR3 is CASSFGEAGELFF. The CDR3 DNA follows: TGTGCCAGCAGCTTTGGGGAAGCCGGGGAGCTGTTTTTT.

This clonotype was counted many times. The V gene is TRBV7-2, the J gene TRBJ2-1; 7 bases line up with TRBD2. Germline V CDR1 and CDR2: SGHTA, FQGNSA. This CDR3 is 14 amino acids long. V shed 8 bases, J shed 5 bases, and the junction held 9 bases outside the gene matches. The CDR3 sequence is CASHRAGSHNEQFF. CDR3 in DNA: TGTGCCAGCCATCGAGCGGGGTCACACAATGAGCAGTTCTTC.

This chain links TRBV6-2 or TRBV6-3 with TRBJ2-6; D is perhaps TRBD1 or TRBD2 (5 bases each). CDR3 size: 15 residues. V dropped 8 bases and J dropped 4 bases, with 15 bases sitting between them. CDR1 and CDR2 from the germline V gene are MNHEY and SVGEGT. The CDR3 is CASFRGDSGANVLTF. In DNA form, the CDR3 reads TGTGCCAGCTTTAGAGGGGATTCAGGGGCCAACGTCCTGACTTTC.